A single sample gave rise to the 26 T cell receptor beta chains below, sequenced in a study of PD-L1 blockade in urothelial cancer. Documented time point: pretreatment peripheral blood. Clones were sequenced by immunoSEQ multiplex PCR, and TCRdb holds only the in-frame ones, with some missing. This repertoire shows roughly 130,000 clones, approximately 88% found once; its top ten account for 3% to 4%. The sequenced sample was PBMCs, obtained around atezolizumab (anti-PD-L1) treatment. The receptors stem from a man aged 45-65 years with urothelial cancer.

The chain uses TRBV6-1 and TRBJ2-7, with D maybe TRBD2 (5 bases). The germline gives CDR1 MNHNS, CDR2 SASEGT. The CDR3 length is 13 residues. The V gene lost 7 bases and the J gene lost 6 bases, with 16 bases spanning the gap. CDR3 in amino acids: CASNRGSGSEQYF. Here the CDR3 DNA reads TGTGCCAGCAATCGCGGGTCCGGGTCCGAGCAGTACTTC.

The table lists this clone with a count of one. The rearrangement links TRBV30 to TRBJ2-7; 8 nucleotides line up with TRBD1. With V trimmed by 0 bases and J by 6 bases, 4 bases remained unmatched. From germline, CDR1 is GTSNPN and CDR2 SVGIG (reference sequence). This CDR3 contains 13 residues. CDR3 loop: CAWSVNTGGEQYF. The CDR3 DNA reads as TGTGCCTGGAGTGTAAACACAGGGGGCGAGCAGTACTTC.

In its sample, this clone was seen once. The chain carries TRBV2 and TRBJ2-2, with TRBD1 identical over 10 bases. V shed 7 bases, J shed 2 bases, and the junction held 7 bases outside the gene matches. CDR3 length: 16 residues. Germline V gene data show CDR1 as SNHLY and CDR2 as FYNNEI. DNA for the CDR3: TGTGCCAGCATTAGGGACAGGGGAGCAAACACCGGGGAGCTGTTTTTT. Its protein product is CASIRDRGANTGELFF.

In regard to this clone: The CDR3 does not end in the conserved phenylalanine or tryptophan, so this is likely a read error. It is unclear where the CDR3 begins or ends on the DNA, so no DNA is shown, and the CDR3 is as TCRdb lists it. The gene calls are TRBV14 and TRBJ2-3; TRBD2 is the table's D call, not checked against the DNA. From its first to its last residue, the CDR3 has 10 amino acids. Germline CDR1 SGHDN, CDR2 FVKESK. The CDR3 is CASSPKGREV.

V usage is TRBV10-3 and J usage is TRBJ2-7; 10 nucleotides align to TRBD1. J gave up 2 bases and V 11 bases, and 3 bases lay outside the gene matches. Per the germline V gene, CDR1 is ENHRY and CDR2 is SYGVKD. The CDR3 consists of 12 residues. CDR3 region: CAAGQGTYEQYF. In DNA, the CDR3 is TGTGCCGCGGGACAGGGGACCTACGAGCAGTACTTC.

This rearrangement joins TRBV28 to TRBJ2-5; possibly TRBD1 for D (6 bases). CDR1 MDHEN and CDR2 SYDVKM come from the germline V gene. The CDR3 extends over 12 amino acids. V was clipped by 8 bases and J by 1 base, with 8 bases between them. DNA of the CDR3: TGTGCCAGCCGGACAGTCCAAGAGACCCAGTACTTC. Translated, it gives CASRTVQETQYF.

V usage is TRBV7-2 and J usage is TRBJ2-7; 10 positions match TRBD2. J was trimmed by 5 bases and V by 3 bases; bases with no gene match: 4. The length of the CDR3 is 14 residues. Germline CDR1 reads SGHTA; CDR2 reads FQGNSA. The CDR3 DNA sequence: TGTGCCAGCAGCTTCCCTAGCGGGAGTAACGAGCAGTACTTC. It translates to CASSFPSGSNEQYF.

This chain connects TRBV9 to TRBJ1-3; D call uncertain. Germline assignment: CDR1 SGDLS and CDR2 YYNGEE. V was shortened by 3 bases and J by 0 bases, with 7 bases between the two germline ends. The CDR3 consists of 14 residues. CDR3 in amino acids: CASSGSPSGNTIYF. The CDR3 nucleotides read TGTGCCAGCAGCGGCAGTCCCTCTGGAAACACCATATATTTT.

The V gene is TRBV7-9, the J gene TRBJ2-1; D possibly corresponds to TRBD2 (6 bases). V was pared by 4 bases and J by 9 bases, with 16 bases between. The CDR3 length is 14 residues. CDR1 is SEHNR, CDR2 FQNEAQ, per germline (reference sequence). This CDR3 reads CASSSYSGAGEQFF. CDR3 nucleotide sequence: TGTGCCAGCAGCTCCTATAGCGGTGCGGGTGAGCAGTTCTTC.

There are a few counts of this clone. The chain recombines TRBV5-1 with TRBJ1-2; no reliable D call. The CDR3 has 13 residues. V gave up 1 base and J gave up 4 bases, with 8 bases separating them. CDR1 and CDR2 (germline): SGHRS, YFSETQ. CDR3 region: CASSLSRSYGYTF. The CDR3 coding sequence is TGCGCCAGCAGCTTGTCCAGGTCCTATGGCTACACCTTC.

This sequence joins TRBV5-1 and TRBJ2-7; 7 bases are a match to TRBD1. V lost 5 bases and J lost 4; bases outside the gene matches: 12. The CDR3 sequence is 15 residues long. CDR1 is SGHRS, CDR2 YFSETQ, per germline. The CDR3 spells CASSQRKGQLYEQYF. The CDR3 nucleotides read TGCGCCAGCAGTCAACGTAAGGGACAGTTATACGAGCAGTACTTC.

CDR3 region: CASSFGGKVTEAFF. The CDR3 coding sequence is TGTGCCAGCAGCTTTGGGGGGAAGGTCACTGAAGCTTTCTTT. The chain is built from TRBV7-9 and TRBJ1-1, with D perhaps TRBD1 (5 bases). The V gene's germline CDR1 is SEHNR and CDR2 FQNEAQ (reference sequence). V was pared by 3 bases and J by 4 bases, with 12 bases between. The CDR3 extends over 14 amino acids.

This clone came up a few times. The rearrangement joins TRBV19 to TRBJ2-7, with 8 positions matching TRBD1. Germline CDR1 reads LNHDA; CDR2 reads SQIVND (reference sequence). V trimming: 3 bases; J trimming: 6 bases; junction bases outside the gene matches: 13. This CDR3 has 16 amino acids. CDR3 DNA: TGTGCCAGTAGTATGAGAGCGGCCGGGACAGGAGCCGAGCAGTACTTC. Protein sequence: CASSMRAAGTGAEQYF.

In the case of this clone: Relative to the germline gene, one junction end is altered; a read error may explain this. This rearrangement joins TRBV6-6 to TRBJ1-2; a weak D match, TRBD1 (6 bases). CDR3 length equals 11 residues. Germline V lookup: CDR1 MNHNY, CDR2 SVGAGI (reference sequence). CDR3: CASSHGQPGSF. In nucleotides, the CDR3 is TGTGCCAGCAGTCATGGACAGCCCGGGTCCTTC.

The chain joins TRBV29-1 to TRBJ2-2; 7 bases agree with TRBD1. Germline CDR1 and CDR2: SQVTM and ANQGSEA. The CDR3 totals 12 residues. The V and J ends lost 6 bases and 5 bases, in that order; junction bases with no gene match: 3. This CDR3 is CSVGTATGELFF. The CDR3, as DNA: TGCAGCGTCGGGACAGCGACCGGGGAGCTGTTTTTT.

This chain joins TRBV7-9 and TRBJ2-5; D may be TRBD1 (5 bases). Trimming took off 5 bases at V and 5 bases at J, with 18 bases between the two ends. CDR1 is SEHNR, CDR2 FQNEAQ, per germline (reference sequence). The CDR3 sequence is 15 residues long. CDR3 in DNA: TGTGCCAGCAGCCCCGTCGGGCAGTCAGGGGAGACCCAGTACTTC. Translated: CASSPVGQSGETQYF.

The V gene is TRBV4-1, the J gene TRBJ2-7, with a possible D match to TRBD2 (6 bases). The germline V gene has CDR1 MGHRA and CDR2 YSYEKL. Trimming stripped 4 bases from V and 2 bases from J, with 15 bases between. The CDR3 is made up of 15 amino acids. CDR3 nucleotide sequence: TGCGCCAGCAGCCGAGCACCCGGCGGGACCTACGAGCAGTACTTC. It codes for CASSRAPGGTYEQYF.

The chain combines TRBV6-8 with TRBJ2-4; D may be TRBD1 (6 bases). The germline V and J ends were trimmed by 7 bases and 1 base, with 11 bases remaining between them. Germline-derived CDR1 and CDR2 are MNHGY and SAAAGT. The length of the CDR3 is 14 residues. The CDR3 region is CASNSGVAKNIQYF. In DNA form, the CDR3 reads TGTGCCAGCAATTCAGGGGTGGCCAAAAACATTCAGTACTTC.

The chain combines TRBV6-5 with TRBJ1-2, with D tentatively TRBD1 (6 bases). V was pared by 6 bases and J by 6 bases, with 14 bases between. CDR1 is MNHEY and CDR2 is SVGAGI in the germline V gene. This CDR3 has 13 residues. CDR3: CASRGRDTNGYTF. The CDR3 coding sequence is TGTGCCAGCAGGGGCCGGGACACCAATGGCTACACCTTC.

The V gene is TRBV5-4, the J gene TRBJ2-3; D remains ambiguous. The CDR3 spans 15 residues. Trimming took off 0 bases at V and 3 bases at J, with 11 bases between the two ends. The germline gives CDR1 SGHNT, CDR2 YYREEE (reference sequence). CDR3 nucleotides: TGTGCCAGCAGCTTGGCCTTTAGCCAGACAGATACGCAGTATTTT. Protein product: CASSLAFSQTDTQYF.

The CDR3 region is CASSFGQIGSGEQFF. DNA for the CDR3: TGTGCCAGCAGCTTTGGGCAAATTGGGTCCGGTGAGCAGTTCTTC. This chain joins TRBV11-3 and TRBJ2-1; D is unclear. Germline CDR1 SGHNT, CDR2 YENEEA. This CDR3 has 15 amino acids. V lost 3 bases, J lost 9 bases, and 18 bases lay in between. Variable domain in full (rest from reference TRBV11-3 and TRBJ2-1): EAGVVQSPRYKIIEKKQPVAFWCNPISGHNTLYWYLQNLGQGPELLIRYENEEAVDDSQLPKDRFSAERLKGVDSTLKIQPAELGDSAVYLCASSFGQIGSGEQFFGPGTRLTVL.

V is TRBV2 and J is TRBJ1-5; 9 bases align to TRBD1. The trim removed 7 bases at V and 5 bases at J, leaving 3 bases unmatched. CDR3 length: 13 amino acids. Per germline, CDR1 SNHLY and CDR2 FYNNEI. The CDR3 nucleotides are TGTGCCAGCAAGGGACAGGGATATCAGCCCCAGCATTTT. The encoded protein is CASKGQGYQPQHF.

This chain's CDR3 is CASSPTGVVFGVNQPQHF. CDR3 in DNA: TGTGCCAGCAGTCCGACAGGGGTTGTTTTCGGGGTCAATCAGCCCCAGCATTTT. V gene TRBV5-8 combines with J gene TRBJ1-5; 8 bases are shared with TRBD1. The length of the CDR3 is 18 residues. CDR1 SGHTS and CDR2 YDEGEE come from the germline V gene. V lost 5 bases to trimming and J lost 3 bases; unmatched junction nucleotides: 16.

The chain combines TRBV5-1 with TRBJ2-7; TRBD1 aligns across 8 bases. The CDR3 length is 13 residues. The germline V gene has CDR1 SGHRS and CDR2 YFSETQ. The junction had 1 base not matched to a gene; V was cut back by 0 bases and J by 5 bases. The CDR3: CASSLARGHEQYF. The CDR3 DNA reads TGCGCCAGCAGCTTGGCCAGGGGGCACGAGCAGTACTTC.

The chain carries TRBV5-5 and TRBJ2-2; 14 bases are a match to TRBD2. Trimming at V came to 0 bases and at J to 7 bases, leaving 5 bases not matched to a gene. This CDR3 contains 17 residues. Germline CDR1 and CDR2: SGHKS and YYEKEE (reference sequence). Here the CDR3 DNA reads TGTGCCAGCAGCTTGGGACTAGCGGGAGGGCCGAACGGGGAGCTGTTTTTT. Translation gives CASSLGLAGGPNGELFF.

The chain has TRBV5-6 and TRBJ1-2; D might be TRBD1 (6 bases). The germline CDR1 and CDR2 sequences are SGHDT and YYEEEE. The CDR3 runs 17 residues. V lost 2 bases, J lost 5 bases, and 22 bases lay in between. CDR3 in amino acids: CASSFPPPTGDRYGYTF. In nucleotides, the CDR3 is TGTGCCAGCAGCTTCCCTCCCCCGACAGGAGACAGATATGGCTACACCTTC.